The T cell receptor beta chain under discussion was sequenced for a study of cytomegalovirus exposure and HLA in healthy donors. Study observations and caveats: Despite most TCR sequences being rare, some public TCRs occurred in many donors. With further analysis later on, most CMV-associated TCR beta chains appeared HLA-restricted.

The V and J ends lost 4 bases and 4 bases respectively, with 10 bases between them. The CDR3 has 13 residues. CDR1 is LNHNV and CDR2 is YYDKDF in the germline V gene (reference sequence). The PCR used 60 Vbeta and 13 Jbeta primers. TCRdb's copy holds only in-frame clones and misses some; the assay was immunoSEQ multiplex PCR. The profile shows roughly 120,000 clones, around 78% of them singletons. With respect to this clone: No antigen is known for it.

The chain joins TRBV15 to TRBJ1-2; no definite D call. The sequencing sample was made of PBMCs. The clonotype comes from a man aged 60 to 75 in good health and CMV-seropositive. This CDR3 is CATSTAAVYGYTF. For the CDR3, the DNA is TGTGCCACCAGCACAGCGGCGGTCTATGGCTACACCTTC.